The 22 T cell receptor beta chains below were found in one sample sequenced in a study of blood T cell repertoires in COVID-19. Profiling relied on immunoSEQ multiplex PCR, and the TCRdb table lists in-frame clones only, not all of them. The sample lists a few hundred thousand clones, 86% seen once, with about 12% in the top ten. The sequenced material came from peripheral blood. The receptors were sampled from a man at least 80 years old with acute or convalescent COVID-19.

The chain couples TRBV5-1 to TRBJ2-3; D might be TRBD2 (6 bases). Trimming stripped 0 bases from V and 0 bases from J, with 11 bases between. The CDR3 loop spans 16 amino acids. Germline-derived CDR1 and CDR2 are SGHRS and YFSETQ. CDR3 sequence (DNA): TGCGCCAGCAGCTTGGGACAAGGGACTAGCACAGATACGCAGTATTTT. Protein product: CASSLGQGTSTDTQYF.

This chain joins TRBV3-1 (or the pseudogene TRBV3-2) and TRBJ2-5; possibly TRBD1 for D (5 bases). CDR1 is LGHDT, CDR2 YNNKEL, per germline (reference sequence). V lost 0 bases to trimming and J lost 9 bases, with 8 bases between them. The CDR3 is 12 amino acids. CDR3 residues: CASSQDTRAQYF. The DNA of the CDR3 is TGTGCCAGCAGCCAAGATACCAGGGCCCAGTACTTC.

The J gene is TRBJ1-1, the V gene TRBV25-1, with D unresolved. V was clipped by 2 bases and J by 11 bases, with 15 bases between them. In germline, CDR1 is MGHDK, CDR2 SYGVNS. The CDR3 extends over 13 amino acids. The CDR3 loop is CASSERGPFNAFF. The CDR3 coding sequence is TGTGCCAGCAGTGAACGAGGCCCCTTTAATGCTTTCTTT.

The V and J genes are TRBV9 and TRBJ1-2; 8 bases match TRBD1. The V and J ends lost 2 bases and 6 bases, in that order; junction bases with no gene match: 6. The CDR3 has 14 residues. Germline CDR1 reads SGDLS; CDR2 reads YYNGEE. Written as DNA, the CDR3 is TGTGCCAGCAGCGTTCTGACAGGGGCGGATGGCTACACCTTC. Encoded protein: CASSVLTGADGYTF.

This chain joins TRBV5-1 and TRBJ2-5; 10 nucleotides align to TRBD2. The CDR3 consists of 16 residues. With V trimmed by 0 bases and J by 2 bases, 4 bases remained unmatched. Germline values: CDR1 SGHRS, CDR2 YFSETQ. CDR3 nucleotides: TGCGCCAGCAGCTTGGGGACTAGCGGCTTACAAGAGACCCAGTACTTC. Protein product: CASSLGTSGLQETQYF.

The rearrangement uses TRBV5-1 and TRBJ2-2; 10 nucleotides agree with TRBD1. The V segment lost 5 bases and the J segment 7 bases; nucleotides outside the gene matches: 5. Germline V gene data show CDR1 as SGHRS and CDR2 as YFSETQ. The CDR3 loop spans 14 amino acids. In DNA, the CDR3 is TGCGCCAGCAGGAGGGACAGGGGAAACGGGGAGCTGTTTTTT. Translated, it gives CASRRDRGNGELFF.

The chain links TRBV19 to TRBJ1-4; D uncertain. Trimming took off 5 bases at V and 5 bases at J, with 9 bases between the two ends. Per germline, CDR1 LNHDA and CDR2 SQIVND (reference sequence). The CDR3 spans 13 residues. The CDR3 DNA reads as TGTGCCAGTAGTTGGGCAGTGAATGAAAAACTGTTTTTT. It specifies CASSWAVNEKLFF.

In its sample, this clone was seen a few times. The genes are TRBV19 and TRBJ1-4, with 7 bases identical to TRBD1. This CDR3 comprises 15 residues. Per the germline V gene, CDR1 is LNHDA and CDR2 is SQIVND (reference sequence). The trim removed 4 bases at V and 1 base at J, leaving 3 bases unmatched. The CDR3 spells CASSTGTVTNEKLFF. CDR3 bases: TGTGCCAGTAGTACCGGGACAGTAACTAATGAAAAACTGTTTTTT.

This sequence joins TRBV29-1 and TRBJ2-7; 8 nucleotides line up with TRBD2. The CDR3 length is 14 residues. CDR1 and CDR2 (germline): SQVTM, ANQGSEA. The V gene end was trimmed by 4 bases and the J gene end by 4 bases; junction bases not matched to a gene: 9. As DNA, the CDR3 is TGCAGCGTTGCCCTAGCGGGCGACCTTTACGAGCAGTACTTC. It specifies CSVALAGDLYEQYF.

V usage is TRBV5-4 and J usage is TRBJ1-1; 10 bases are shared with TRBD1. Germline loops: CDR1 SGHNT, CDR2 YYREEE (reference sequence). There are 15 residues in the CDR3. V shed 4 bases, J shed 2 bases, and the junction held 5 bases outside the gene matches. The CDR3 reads CASSLPTGGNTEAFF. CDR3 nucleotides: TGTGCCAGCAGCCTCCCGACAGGGGGCAACACTGAAGCTTTCTTT.

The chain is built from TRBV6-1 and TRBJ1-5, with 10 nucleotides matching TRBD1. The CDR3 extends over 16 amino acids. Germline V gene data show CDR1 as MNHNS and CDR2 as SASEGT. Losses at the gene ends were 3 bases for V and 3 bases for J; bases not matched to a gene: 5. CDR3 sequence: CASSDRDRGNNQPQHF. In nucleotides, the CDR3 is TGTGCCAGCAGTGATCGGGACAGGGGAAACAATCAGCCCCAGCATTTT.

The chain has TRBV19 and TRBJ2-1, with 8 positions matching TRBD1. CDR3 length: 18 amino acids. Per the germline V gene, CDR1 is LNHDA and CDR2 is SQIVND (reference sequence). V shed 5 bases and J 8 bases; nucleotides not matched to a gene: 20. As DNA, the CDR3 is TGTGCCAGTAGTTCATCAGGGGGCGCGGTCCGAGGGGCCCATGAGCAGTTCTTC. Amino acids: CASSSSGGAVRGAHEQFF.

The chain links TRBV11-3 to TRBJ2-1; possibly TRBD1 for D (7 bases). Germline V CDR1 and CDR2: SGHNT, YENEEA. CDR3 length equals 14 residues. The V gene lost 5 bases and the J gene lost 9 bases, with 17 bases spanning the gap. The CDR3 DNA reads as TGTGCCAGCAGCCCAGGGGGGCGGATGTCTGAGCAGTTCTTC. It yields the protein CASSPGGRMSEQFF.

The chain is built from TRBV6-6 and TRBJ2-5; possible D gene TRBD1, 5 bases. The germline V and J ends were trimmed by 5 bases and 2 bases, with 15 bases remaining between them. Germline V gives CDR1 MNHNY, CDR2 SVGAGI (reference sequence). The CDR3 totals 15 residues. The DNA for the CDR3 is TGTGCCAGCAGTCAACTACAGGAAACTCAAGAGACCCAGTACTTC. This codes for CASSQLQETQETQYF.

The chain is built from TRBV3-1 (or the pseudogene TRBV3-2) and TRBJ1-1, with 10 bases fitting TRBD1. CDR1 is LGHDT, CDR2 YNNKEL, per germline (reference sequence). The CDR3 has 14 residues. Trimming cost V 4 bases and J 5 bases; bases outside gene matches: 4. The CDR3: CASSRRDRGTEAFF. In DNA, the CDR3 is TGTGCCAGCAGCCGCCGGGACAGGGGAACTGAAGCTTTCTTT.

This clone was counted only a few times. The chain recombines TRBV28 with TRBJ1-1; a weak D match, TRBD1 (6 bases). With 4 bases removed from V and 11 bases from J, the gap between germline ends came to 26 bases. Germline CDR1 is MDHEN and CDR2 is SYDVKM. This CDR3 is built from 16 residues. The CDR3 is CASSSTRWGGGDKAFF. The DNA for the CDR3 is TGTGCCAGCAGTTCCACCCGTTGGGGGGGCGGGGATAAGGCTTTCTTT. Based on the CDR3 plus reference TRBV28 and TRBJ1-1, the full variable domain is DVKVTQSSRYLVKRTGEKVFLECVQDMDHENMFWYRQDPGLGLRLIYFSYDVKMKEKGDIPEGYSVSREKKERFSLILESASTNQTSMYLCASSSTRWGGGDKAFFGQGTRLTVV.

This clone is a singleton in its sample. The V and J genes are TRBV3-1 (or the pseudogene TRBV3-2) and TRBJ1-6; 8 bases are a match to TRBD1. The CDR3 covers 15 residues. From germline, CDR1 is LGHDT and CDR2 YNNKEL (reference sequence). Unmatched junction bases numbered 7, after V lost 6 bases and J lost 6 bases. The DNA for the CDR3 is TGTGCCAGCAGGACGGGGGACAGGTCTAATTCACCCCTCCACTTT. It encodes CASRTGDRSNSPLHF.

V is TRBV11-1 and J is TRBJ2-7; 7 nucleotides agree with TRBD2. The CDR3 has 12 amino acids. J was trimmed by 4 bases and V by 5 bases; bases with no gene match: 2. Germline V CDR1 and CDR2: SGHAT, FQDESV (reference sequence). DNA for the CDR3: TGTGCCAGCAGCGGTAGCGGGTACGAGCAGTACTTC. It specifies CASSGSGYEQYF.

The CDR3 reads CASSDAGGGLNTQYF. Written as DNA, the CDR3 is TGTGCCAGCAGTGACGCGGGAGGGGGCTTAAATACGCAGTATTTT. J is TRBJ2-3 and V is TRBV2; 9 positions match TRBD2. This CDR3 region has 15 residues. Germline CDR1 SNHLY, CDR2 FYNNEI. V dropped 3 bases and J dropped 7; count of bases not matched to a gene: 8.

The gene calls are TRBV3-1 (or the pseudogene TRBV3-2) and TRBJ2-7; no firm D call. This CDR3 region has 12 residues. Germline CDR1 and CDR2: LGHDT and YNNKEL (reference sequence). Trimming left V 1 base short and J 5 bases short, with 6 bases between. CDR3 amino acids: CASSQVQNEQYF. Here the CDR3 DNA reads TGTGCCAGCAGCCAAGTTCAGAACGAGCAGTACTTC.

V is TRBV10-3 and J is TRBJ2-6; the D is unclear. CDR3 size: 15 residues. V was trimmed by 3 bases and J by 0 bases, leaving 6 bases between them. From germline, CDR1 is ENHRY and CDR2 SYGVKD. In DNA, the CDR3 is TGTGCCATCAGTGACAGCGACTCTGGGGCCAACGTCCTGACTTTC. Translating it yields CAISDSDSGANVLTF.

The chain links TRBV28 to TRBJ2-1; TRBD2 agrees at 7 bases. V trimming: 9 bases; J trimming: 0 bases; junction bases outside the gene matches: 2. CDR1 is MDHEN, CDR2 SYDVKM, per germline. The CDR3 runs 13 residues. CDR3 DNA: TGTGCCAGTTCTAGCGGCTCCTACAATGAGCAGTTCTTC. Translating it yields CASSSGSYNEQFF.